This paragraph reports one T cell receptor beta chain. Investigators isolated RNA and reverse transcribed it into cDNA to act as the sequencing template. Profiled with immunoSEQ multiplex PCR; TCRdb holds only in-frame clones, not every one. The profile covers about 250,000 clones, with roughly two thirds appearing a single time and approximately 1.2% taken by the ten largest. V was clipped by 4 bases and J by 2 bases, with 10 bases between them. CDR1 and CDR2 (germline): SGHNT, YYREEE (reference sequence). This CDR3 has 14 amino acids. The sample comes from a study of CD8+ T cells in alopecia areata.

The J gene is TRBJ1-3, the V gene TRBV5-4; TRBD1 is a possible D gene (5 bases). Specimen: CD4+ T cells sorted from blood, collected at week 0. The TCR was taken from a human donor with alopecia areata. The CDR3 reads CASSTTATGNTIYF. The CDR3 DNA reads as TGTGCCAGCAGCACGACAGCCACTGGAAACACCATATATTTT.